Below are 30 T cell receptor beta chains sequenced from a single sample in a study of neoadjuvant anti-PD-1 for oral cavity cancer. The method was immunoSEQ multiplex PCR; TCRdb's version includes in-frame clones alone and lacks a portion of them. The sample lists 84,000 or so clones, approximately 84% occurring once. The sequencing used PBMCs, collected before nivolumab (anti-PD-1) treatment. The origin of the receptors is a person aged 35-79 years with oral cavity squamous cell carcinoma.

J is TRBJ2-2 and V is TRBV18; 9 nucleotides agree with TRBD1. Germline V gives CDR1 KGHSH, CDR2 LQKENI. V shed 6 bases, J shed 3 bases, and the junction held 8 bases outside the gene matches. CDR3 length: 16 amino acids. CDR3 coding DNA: TGTGCCAGCTCCCTCCAGACAGGGGGGGACACCGGGGAGCTGTTTTTT. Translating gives CASSLQTGGDTGELFF.

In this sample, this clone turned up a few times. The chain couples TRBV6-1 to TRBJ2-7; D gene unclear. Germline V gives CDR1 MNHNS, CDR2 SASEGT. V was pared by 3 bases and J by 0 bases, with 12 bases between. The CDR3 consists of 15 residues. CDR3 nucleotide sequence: TGTGCCAGCAGTGAGGCTCCGTGGAGCTCCTACGAGCAGTACTTC. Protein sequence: CASSEAPWSSYEQYF.

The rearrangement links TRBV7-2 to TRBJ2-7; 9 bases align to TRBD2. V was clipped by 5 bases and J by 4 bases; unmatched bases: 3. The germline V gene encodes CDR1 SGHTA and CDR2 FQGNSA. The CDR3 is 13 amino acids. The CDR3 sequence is CASSLSGSYEQYF. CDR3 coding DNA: TGTGCCAGCAGCCTTAGCGGGAGTTACGAGCAGTACTTC.

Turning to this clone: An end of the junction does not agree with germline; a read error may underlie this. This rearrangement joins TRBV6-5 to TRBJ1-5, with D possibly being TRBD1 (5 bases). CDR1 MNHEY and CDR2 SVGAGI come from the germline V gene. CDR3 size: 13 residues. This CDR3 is CATSWGFNQPQHF. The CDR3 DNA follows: TGTGCCACCAGTTGGGGGTTCAATCAGCCCCAGCATTTT.

CDR3 in amino acids: CASSHPPGGLKKETQYF. CDR3 coding DNA: TGTGCCAGCAGCCACCCCCCGGGGGGACTGAAAAAAGAGACCCAGTACTTC. V gene TRBV7-9 combines with J gene TRBJ2-5; the match to TRBD2 covers 7 bases. CDR1 is SEHNR and CDR2 is FQNEAQ in the germline V gene (reference sequence). CDR3 length equals 17 residues. V shed 5 bases and J 3 bases; nucleotides not matched to a gene: 15. Based on the CDR3 plus reference TRBV7-9 and TRBJ2-5, the full variable domain is DTGVSQNPRHKITKRGQNVTFRCDPISEHNRLYWYRQTLGQGPEFLTYFQNEAQLEKSRLLSDRFSAERPKGSFSTLEIQRTEQGDSAMYLCASSHPPGGLKKETQYFGPGTRLLVL.

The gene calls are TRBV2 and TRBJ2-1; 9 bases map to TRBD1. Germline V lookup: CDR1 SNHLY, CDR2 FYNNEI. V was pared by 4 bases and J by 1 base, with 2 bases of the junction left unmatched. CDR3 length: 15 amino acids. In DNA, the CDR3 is TGTGCCAGCAGTGGAGGACAGGGGTCCTACAATGAGCAGTTCTTC. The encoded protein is CASSGGQGSYNEQFF.

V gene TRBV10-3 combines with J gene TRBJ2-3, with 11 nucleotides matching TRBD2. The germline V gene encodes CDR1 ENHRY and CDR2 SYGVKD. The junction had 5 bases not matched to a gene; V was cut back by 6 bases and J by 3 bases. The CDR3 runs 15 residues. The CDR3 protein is CAIRPGLAETDTQYF. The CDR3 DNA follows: TGTGCCATCAGGCCGGGACTAGCGGAAACAGATACGCAGTATTTT.

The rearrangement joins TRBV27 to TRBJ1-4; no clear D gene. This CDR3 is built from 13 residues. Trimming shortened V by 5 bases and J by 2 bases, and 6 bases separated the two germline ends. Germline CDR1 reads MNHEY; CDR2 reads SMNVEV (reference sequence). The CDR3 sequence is CASSPPTNEKLFF. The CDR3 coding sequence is TGTGCCAGCAGTCCCCCTACTAATGAAAAACTGTTTTTT.

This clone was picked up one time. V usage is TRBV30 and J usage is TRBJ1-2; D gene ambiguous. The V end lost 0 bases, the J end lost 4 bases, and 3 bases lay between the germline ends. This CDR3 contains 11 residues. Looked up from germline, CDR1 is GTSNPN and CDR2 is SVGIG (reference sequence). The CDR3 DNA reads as TGTGCCTGGAGTGTGCTCTATGGCTACACCTTC. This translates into CAWSVLYGYTF.

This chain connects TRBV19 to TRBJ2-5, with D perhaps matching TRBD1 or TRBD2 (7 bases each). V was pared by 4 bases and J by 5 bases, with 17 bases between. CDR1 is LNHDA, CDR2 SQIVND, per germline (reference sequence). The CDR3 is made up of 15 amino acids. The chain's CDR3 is CASSRQGGGLETQYF. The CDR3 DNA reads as TGTGCCAGTAGTAGACAGGGAGGGGGTCTGGAGACCCAGTACTTC.

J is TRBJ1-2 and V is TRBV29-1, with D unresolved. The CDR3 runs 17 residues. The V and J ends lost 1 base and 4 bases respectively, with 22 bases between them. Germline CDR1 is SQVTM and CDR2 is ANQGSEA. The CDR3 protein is CSVEAIRGEGLTYGYTF. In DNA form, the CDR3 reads TGCAGCGTTGAAGCCATACGAGGTGAGGGTCTCACCTATGGCTACACCTTC. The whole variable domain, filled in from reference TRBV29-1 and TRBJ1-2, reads SAVISQKPSRDICQRGTSLTIQCQVDSQVTMMFWYRQQPGQSLTLIATANQGSEATYESGFVIDKFPISRPNLTFSTLTVSNMSPEDSSIYLCSVEAIRGEGLTYGYTFGSGTRLTVV.

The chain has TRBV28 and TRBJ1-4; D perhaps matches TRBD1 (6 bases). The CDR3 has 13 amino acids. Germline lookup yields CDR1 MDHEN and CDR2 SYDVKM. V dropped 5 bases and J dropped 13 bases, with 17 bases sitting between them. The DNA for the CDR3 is TGTGCCAGCAGTGTAAACCGGGACACCGGACTGTTTTTT. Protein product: CASSVNRDTGLFF.

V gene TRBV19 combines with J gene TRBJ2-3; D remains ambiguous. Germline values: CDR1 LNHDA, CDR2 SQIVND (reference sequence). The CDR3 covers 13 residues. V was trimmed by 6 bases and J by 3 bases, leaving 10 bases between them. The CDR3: CASRGDRTDTQYF. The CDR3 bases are TGTGCCAGTAGAGGAGATCGGACAGATACGCAGTATTTT.

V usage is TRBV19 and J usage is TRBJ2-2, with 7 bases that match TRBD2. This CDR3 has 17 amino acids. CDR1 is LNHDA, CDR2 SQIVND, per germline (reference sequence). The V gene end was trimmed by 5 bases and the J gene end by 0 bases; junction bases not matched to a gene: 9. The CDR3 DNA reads TGTGCCAGTAGTCCTTTAGCGGGTCTCGCGAACACCGGGGAGCTGTTTTTT. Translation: CASSPLAGLANTGELFF.

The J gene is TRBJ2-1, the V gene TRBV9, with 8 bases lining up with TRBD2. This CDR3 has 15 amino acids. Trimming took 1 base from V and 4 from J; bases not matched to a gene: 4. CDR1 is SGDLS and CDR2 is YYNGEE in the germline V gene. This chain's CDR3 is CASSVNSGTYNEQFF. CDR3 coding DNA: TGTGCCAGCAGCGTAAATAGCGGGACGTACAATGAGCAGTTCTTC.

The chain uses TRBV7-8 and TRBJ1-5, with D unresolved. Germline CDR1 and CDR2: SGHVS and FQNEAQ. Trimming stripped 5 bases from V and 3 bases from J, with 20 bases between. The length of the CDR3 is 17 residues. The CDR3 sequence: CASSPSPVAGPNQPQHF. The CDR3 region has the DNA TGTGCCAGCAGCCCAAGCCCTGTGGCAGGACCCAATCAGCCCCAGCATTTT.

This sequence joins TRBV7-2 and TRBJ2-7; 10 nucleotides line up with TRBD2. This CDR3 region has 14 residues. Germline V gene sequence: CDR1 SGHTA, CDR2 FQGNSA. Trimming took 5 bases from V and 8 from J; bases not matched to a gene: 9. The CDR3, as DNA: TGTGCCAGCAGCCGGAGCGGGAGGGCAACACAGCAGTACTTC. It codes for CASSRSGRATQQYF.

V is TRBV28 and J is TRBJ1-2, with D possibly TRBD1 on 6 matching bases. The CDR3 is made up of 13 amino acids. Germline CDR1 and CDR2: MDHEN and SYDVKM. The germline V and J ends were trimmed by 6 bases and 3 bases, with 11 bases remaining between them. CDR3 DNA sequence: TGTGCCAGCAGGTTACAGGGTGACTATGGCTACACCTTC. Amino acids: CASRLQGDYGYTF.

The CDR3 spells CASSLGGTANTIYF. DNA for the CDR3: TGTGCCAGCAGCTTAGGAGGGACCGCAAACACCATATATTTT. The V and J genes are TRBV7-2 and TRBJ1-3; possible D gene TRBD1, 5 bases. The germline CDR1 and CDR2 sequences are SGHTA and FQGNSA. The CDR3 consists of 14 residues. V was cut by 1 base and J by 6 bases, with 10 bases left in between.

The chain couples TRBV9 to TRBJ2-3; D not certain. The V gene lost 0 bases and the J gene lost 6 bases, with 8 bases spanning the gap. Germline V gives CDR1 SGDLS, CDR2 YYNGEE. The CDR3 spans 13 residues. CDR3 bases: TGTGCCAGCAGCGTAGCGGCGAGCGATACGCAGTATTTT. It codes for CASSVAASDTQYF.

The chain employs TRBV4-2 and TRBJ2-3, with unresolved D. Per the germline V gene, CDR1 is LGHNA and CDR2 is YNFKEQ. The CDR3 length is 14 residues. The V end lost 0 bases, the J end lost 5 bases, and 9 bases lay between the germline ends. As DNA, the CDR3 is TGTGCCAGCAGCCAAGATCTCAGAGGAGATACGCAGTATTTT. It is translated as CASSQDLRGDTQYF.

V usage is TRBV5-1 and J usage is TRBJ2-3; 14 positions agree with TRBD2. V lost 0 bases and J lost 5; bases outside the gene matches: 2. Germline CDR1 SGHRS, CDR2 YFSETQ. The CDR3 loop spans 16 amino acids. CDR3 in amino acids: CASSLGGTSGRDTQYF. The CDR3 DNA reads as TGCGCCAGCAGCTTGGGGGGGACTAGCGGGAGAGATACGCAGTATTTT.

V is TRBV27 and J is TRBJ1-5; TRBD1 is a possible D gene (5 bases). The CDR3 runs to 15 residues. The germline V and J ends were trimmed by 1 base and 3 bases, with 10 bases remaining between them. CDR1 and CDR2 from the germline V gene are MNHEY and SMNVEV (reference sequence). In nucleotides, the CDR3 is TGTGCCAGCAGTTTATGGGGGGGGTCCAATCAGCCCCAGCATTTT. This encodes CASSLWGGSNQPQHF.

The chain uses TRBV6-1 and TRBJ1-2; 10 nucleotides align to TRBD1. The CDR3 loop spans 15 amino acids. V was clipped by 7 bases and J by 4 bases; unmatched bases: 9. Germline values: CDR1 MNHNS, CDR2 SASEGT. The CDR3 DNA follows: TGTGCCAGCACCCAAGCGACAGGGGGCAGCTATGGCTACACCTTC. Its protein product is CASTQATGGSYGYTF.

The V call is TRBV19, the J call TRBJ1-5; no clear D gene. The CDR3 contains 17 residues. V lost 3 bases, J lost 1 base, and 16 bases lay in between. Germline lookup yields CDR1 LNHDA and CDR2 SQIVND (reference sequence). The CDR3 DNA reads TGTGCCAGTAGTATTCGTCGGGAAAGAGTAAGCAATCAGCCCCAGCATTTT. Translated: CASSIRRERVSNQPQHF.

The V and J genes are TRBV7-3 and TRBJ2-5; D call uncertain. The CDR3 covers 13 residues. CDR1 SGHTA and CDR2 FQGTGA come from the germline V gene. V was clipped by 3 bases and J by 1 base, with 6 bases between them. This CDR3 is CASSFSFQETQYF. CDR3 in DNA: TGTGCCAGCAGCTTTAGTTTCCAAGAGACCCAGTACTTC.

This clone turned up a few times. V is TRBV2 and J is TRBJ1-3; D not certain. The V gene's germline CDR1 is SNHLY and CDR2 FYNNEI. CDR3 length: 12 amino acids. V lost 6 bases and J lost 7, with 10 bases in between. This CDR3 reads CASSPTDNTIYF. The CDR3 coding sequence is TGTGCCAGCAGCCCGACCGATAACACCATATATTTT. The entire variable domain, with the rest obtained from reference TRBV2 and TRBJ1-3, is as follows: EPEVTQTPSHQVTQMGQEVILRCVPISNHLYFYWYRQILGQKVEFLVSFYNNEISEKSEIFDDQFSVERPDGSNFTLKIRSTKLEDSAMYFCASSPTDNTIYFGEGSWLTVV.

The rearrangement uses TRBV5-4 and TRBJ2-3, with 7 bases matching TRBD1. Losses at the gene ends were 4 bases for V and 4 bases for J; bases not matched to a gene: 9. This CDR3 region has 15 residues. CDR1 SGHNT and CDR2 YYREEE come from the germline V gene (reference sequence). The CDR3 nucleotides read TGTGCCAGCAGCCAACAGGGGAGTGGGGCAGATACGCAGTATTTT. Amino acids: CASSQQGSGADTQYF. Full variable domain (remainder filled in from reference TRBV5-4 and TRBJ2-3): ETGVTQSPTHLIKTRGQQVTLRCSSQSGHNTVSWYQQALGQGPQFIFQYYREEENGRGNFPPRFSGLQFPNYSSELNVNALELDDSALYLCASSQQGSGADTQYFGPGTRLTVL.

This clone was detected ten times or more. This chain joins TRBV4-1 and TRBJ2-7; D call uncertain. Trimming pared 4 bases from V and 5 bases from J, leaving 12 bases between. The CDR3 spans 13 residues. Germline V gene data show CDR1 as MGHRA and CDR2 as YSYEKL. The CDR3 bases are TGCGCCAGCAGCCTCTATCCTCTCGACGAGCAGTACTTC. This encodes CASSLYPLDEQYF.

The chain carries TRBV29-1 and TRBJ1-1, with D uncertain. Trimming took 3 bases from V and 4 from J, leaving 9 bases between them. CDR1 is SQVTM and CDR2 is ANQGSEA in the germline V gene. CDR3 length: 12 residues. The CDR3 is CSVEVAVTEAFF. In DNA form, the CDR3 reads TGCAGCGTTGAGGTCGCGGTCACTGAAGCTTTCTTT.